These T cell receptor beta chains were read from a single sample in a study of shared clonotypes between healthy human individuals. Profiling relied on immunoSEQ multiplex PCR, and the TCRdb table lists in-frame clones only, not all of them. Of about 480,000 clones listed, 79% are singletons. The sequencing sample was made of PBMCs. The origin of the receptors is a woman between 35 and 50 years old in good health. Some clones in this sample may be carry-over from other donors' samples. The CDR3 runs from the conserved cysteine through the conserved F or W. Fields, in order: V gene, J gene, clone size, D gene, CDR3 protein, CDR3 DNA. A D gene is named only where the DNA matches it firmly. Size is omitted from some rows. Given values are once, few, many or a class for expanded clones.

TRBV10-1,TRBJ2-1,.,TRBD1,CASSARGGKANEQFF,TGCGCCAGCAGTGCGAGAGGGGGCAAGGCCAATGAGCAGTTCTTC
TRBV5-4,TRBJ2-7,.,.,CASSLGSGTSYEQYF,TGTGCCAGCAGCTTGGGTTCAGGGACATCCTACGAGCAGTACTTC
TRBV18,TRBJ2-7,.,TRBD1,CASSPPGQGGNEQYF,TGTGCCAGCTCACCACCGGGACAGGGGGGCAACGAGCAGTACTTC
TRBV5-4,TRBJ2-7,.,.,CASSLGGASSYEQYF,TGTGCCAGCAGCTTAGGCGGGGCGAGCTCCTACGAGCAGTACTTC
TRBV28,TRBJ1-1,.,TRBD1,CASTTGTGAWNTEAFF,TGTGCCAGCACCACCGGGACAGGGGCCTGGAACACTGAAGCTTTCTTT
TRBV27,TRBJ2-5,.,TRBD2,CASRRTSGRKETQYF,TGTGCCAGCAGGAGGACTAGCGGGAGAAAAGAGACCCAGTACTTC
TRBV7-9,TRBJ1-2,once,.,CASSSPQDYGYTF,TGTGCCAGCAGCTCACCACAGGACTATGGCTACACCTTC
TRBV7-9,TRBJ2-7,.,.,CASSALGFYEQYF,TGTGCCAGCAGCGCCCTAGGATTCTACGAGCAGTACTTC
TRBV10-3,TRBJ2-5,.,.,CAISTGTRQQETQYF,TGTGCCATCAGTACCGGGACTCGACAGCAAGAGACCCAGTACTTC
TRBV5-1,TRBJ2-1,.,TRBD1,CASRSDEGTGVNEQFF,TGCGCCAGCAGATCGGATGAAGGGACAGGGGTAAATGAGCAGTTCTTC
TRBV5-1,TRBJ1-4,few,.,CASRPSTDLGEKLFF,TGCGCCAGCAGGCCCTCGACAGACTTAGGGGAAAAACTGTTTTTT
TRBV9,TRBJ2-7,.,TRBD2,CASSVGGSGSLRDEQYF,TGTGCCAGCAGCGTAGGTGGTAGCGGGAGTTTGCGCGACGAGCAGTACTTC
TRBV19,TRBJ1-1,.,.,CASRIRDGGTEAFF,TGTGCCAGTAGGATCCGGGACGGGGGCACTGAAGCTTTCTTT
TRBV11-2,TRBJ1-1,.,.,CASSLGQVTEAFF,TGTGCCAGCAGCTTAGGACAGGTGACTGAAGCTTTCTTT
TRBV5-1,TRBJ1-3,.,TRBD1,CASRPGQGSGNTIYF,TGCGCCAGCAGGCCGGGACAGGGATCTGGAAACACCATATATTTT
TRBV5-1,TRBJ2-5,.,TRBD1,CASSLGGWETQYF,TGCGCCAGCAGCTTAGGGGGCTGGGAGACCCAGTACTTC
TRBV18,TRBJ1-5,.,TRBD1,CASSPQGAVSNQPQHF,TGTGCCAGCTCACCACAGGGGGCGGTCAGCAATCAGCCCCAGCATTTT
TRBV7-2,TRBJ2-1,.,TRBD2,CASSLVPSGSYEQFF,TGTGCCAGCAGCTTAGTTCCCAGCGGGAGTTATGAGCAGTTCTTC
TRBV10-1,TRBJ2-1,once,.,CASSEVRGNRQFF,TGCGCCAGCAGTGAGGTCAGAGGTAATAGGCAGTTCTTC
TRBV4-2,TRBJ2-1,.,TRBD2,CASSQTGLAGRNNEQFF,TGTGCCAGCAGCCAGACAGGACTAGCGGGAAGAAACAATGAGCAGTTCTTC
TRBV5-1,TRBJ2-3,.,TRBD2,CASSRLAGGLDTQYF,TGCGCCAGCAGCCGACTAGCGGGAGGACTCGATACGCAGTATTTT
TRBV21-1,TRBJ2-3,.,.,CASSMKGPCTDTQYF,TGTGCCAGCAGCATGAAGGGGCCCTGCACAGATACGCAGTATTTT
TRBV9,TRBJ2-2,few,TRBD2,CASSERTSGISGELFF,TGTGCCAGCAGCGAACGGACTAGCGGGATATCCGGGGAGCTGTTTTTT
TRBV28,TRBJ2-7,.,TRBD2,CASRGGRVYEQYF,TGTGCCAGCAGGGGAGGGAGAGTCTACGAGCAGTACTTC
TRBV18,TRBJ1-5,.,.,CASSPPDRPQHF,TGTGCCAGCTCACCACCGGACAGGCCCCAGCATTTT
TRBV7-9,TRBJ1-2,.,.,CASSLGLGSVEGYTF,TGTGCCAGCAGCTTAGGGCTGGGGTCGGTAGAAGGCTACACCTTC
TRBV5-1,TRBJ2-7,.,.,CAGSLTLGSYEQYF,TGCGCCGGCAGCTTGACCCTGGGGTCCTACGAGCAGTACTTC
TRBV5-4,TRBJ1-6,.,.,CASSLDQGRNSPLHF,TGTGCCAGCAGCTTGGACCAGGGGCGAAATTCACCCCTCCACTTT
TRBV7-9,TRBJ2-4,.,TRBD2,CASSVTGTSGFNIQYF,TGTGCCAGCAGCGTAACGGGGACTAGCGGTTTTAACATTCAGTACTTC
TRBV5-1,TRBJ1-1,.,.,CASSLEGGRAFF,TGCGCCAGCAGCTTGGAGGGGGGTAGAGCTTTCTTT
TRBV5-1,TRBJ1-2,once,.,CASSLAHDGYTF,TGCGCCAGCAGCTTGGCCCACGATGGCTACACCTTC
TRBV4-1,TRBJ2-3,.,.,CASSQDLSVPLTSTDTQYF,TGCGCCAGCAGCCAAGATCTCAGCGTCCCCCTTACTAGCACAGATACGCAGTATTTT
TRBV29-1,TRBJ2-1,.,.,CSVEWTLDEQFF,TGCAGCGTTGAATGGACACTGGATGAGCAGTTCTTC
TRBV7-8,TRBJ1-4,.,.,CASSPPGGAREKLFF,TGTGCCAGCAGCCCACCGGGGGGGGCGAGGGAAAAACTGTTTTTT
TRBV7-2,TRBJ2-3,once,TRBD2,CASGKASGRGDTQYF,TGTGCCAGCGGTAAAGCTAGCGGGAGAGGAGATACGCAGTATTTT
TRBV7-2,TRBJ2-7,once,.,CASSSPGPYEQYF,TGTGCCAGCAGCTCCCCGGGACCCTACGAGCAGTACTTC
TRBV7-7,TRBJ2-1,.,.,CASSISLFGESGSEQFF,TGTGCTAGCAGCATCTCCCTCTTCGGGGAGTCAGGAAGTGAGCAGTTCTTC